This is a list of T cell receptor beta chains from one sample in a study of beta chain features in type 1 diabetes. Data came from immunoSEQ multiplex PCR; TCRdb stores just in-frame clones and leaves some out. The table lists about 180,000 clones, around 13% of them singletons. Sequencing input: central memory CD4+ T cells from blood. The receptors originated from a woman under 30 in good health. Each CDR3 is given with its conserved first and last residue. The order of the fields is J gene, V gene, D gene, clone size, CDR3 DNA, CDR3 protein. D genes are given only for firm matches. Clone size appears in some rows only: once, few, many, or a class for an expanded clone.

J: TRBJ1-4
V: TRBV4-3
D: TRBD1
size: few
DNA: TGCGCCAGCAGCCAGGAGGGACAGGGGGAAAAACTGTTTTTT
CDR3: CASSQEGQGEKLFF

J: TRBJ2-7
V: TRBV19
D: TRBD1
size: -
DNA: TGTGCCAGTAGCAGACGGGACAGGGCGGCCGAGCAGTACTTC
CDR3: CASSRRDRAAEQYF

J: TRBJ2-2
V: TRBV4-2
D: -
size: few
DNA: TGTGCCAGCAGCCAAGAGGTCAGGAGGTCGAACACCGGGGAGCTGTTTTTT
CDR3: CASSQEVRRSNTGELFF

J: TRBJ2-1
V: TRBV30
D: TRBD2
size: few
DNA: TGTGCCTGGAGTCGGACTAGCGGGAAAGGCAATGAGCAGTTCTTC
CDR3: CAWSRTSGKGNEQFF

J: TRBJ2-5
V: TRBV7-3
D: TRBD2
size: once
DNA: TGTGCCAGCAGCGCCACTAGCGGCTACGAGACCCAGTACTTC
CDR3: CASSATSGYETQYF

J: TRBJ2-5
V: TRBV5-4
D: -
size: few
DNA: TGTGCCAGCAGCTTGGGGCAAGAAGAGACCCAGTACTTC
CDR3: CASSLGQEETQYF

J: TRBJ2-7
V: TRBV6-1
D: TRBD2
size: few
DNA: TGTGCCAGCAGTGAATGGGGAGCGGGAGCATCCTACGAGCAGTACTTC
CDR3: CASSEWGAGASYEQYF

J: TRBJ1-4
V: TRBV23-1
D: TRBD1
size: few
DNA: TGCGCCAGCAGTCAATCGACAGGGGGCCGCAACTGTAATGAAAAACTGTTTTTT
CDR3: CASSQSTGGRNCNEKLFF

J: TRBJ2-7
V: TRBV30
D: -
size: few
DNA: TGTGCCTGGAGTGTATGGCTAGCGCGAGAGCAGTACTTC
CDR3: CAWSVWLAREQYF

J: TRBJ1-1
V: TRBV30
D: -
size: few
DNA: TGTGCCTGGGGACTCTCGGGAGAAGCTTTCTTT
CDR3: CAWGLSGEAFF

J: TRBJ2-1
V: TRBV6-1
D: -
size: few
DNA: TGTGCCAGCAGTGAAGCGGCAGGCTCCTACAATGAGCAGTTCTTC
CDR3: CASSEAAGSYNEQFF

J: TRBJ2-7
V: TRBV9
D: TRBD1
size: -
DNA: TGTGCCAGCAGCAACCACAGGGGTACCTACGAGCAGTACTTC
CDR3: CASSNHRGTYEQYF

J: TRBJ2-1
V: TRBV7-2
D: -
size: many
DNA: TGTGCCAGCAGCCTACTGACTCTCAGCTCCTACAATGAGCAGTTCTTC
CDR3: CASSLLTLSSYNEQFF

J: TRBJ1-4
V: TRBV28
D: TRBD1
size: few
DNA: TGTGCCAGCAGCCCCGTTCGACAGGGCACTAATGAAAAACTGTTTTTT
CDR3: CASSPVRQGTNEKLFF

J: TRBJ1-2
V: TRBV19
D: -
size: few
DNA: TGTGCCAGTAGTCCCCCGACGCAGGGCTATGGCTACACCTTC
CDR3: CASSPPTQGYGYTF

J: TRBJ1-1
V: TRBV7-6
D: -
size: -
DNA: TGTGCCAGCAGCCAACTTAATGTAGCAAACACTGAAGCTTTCTTT
CDR3: CASSQLNVANTEAFF

J: TRBJ2-7
V: TRBV30
D: -
size: few
DNA: TGTGCCTGGAGTGTACGGGGGTTAGAGCAGTACTTC
CDR3: CAWSVRGLEQYF

J: TRBJ2-1
V: TRBV6-1
D: -
size: few
DNA: TGTGCCAGCAGGGACTCCCCAGACAATGAGCAGTTCTTC
CDR3: CASRDSPDNEQFF

J: TRBJ2-6
V: TRBV7-3
D: TRBD1
size: -
DNA: TGTGCCAGCAGCACAGGGGCTGGGGCCAACGTCCTGACTTTC
CDR3: CASSTGAGANVLTF

J: TRBJ2-5
V: TRBV11-3
D: -
size: -
DNA: TGTGCCAGCAGCTCCCAACCGGGTGAGACCCAGTACTTC
CDR3: CASSSQPGETQYF

J: TRBJ1-5
V: TRBV30
D: -
size: few
DNA: TGTGCCTGGAGTCAGGATACCAATCAGCCCCAGCATTTT
CDR3: CAWSQDTNQPQHF

J: TRBJ1-5
V: TRBV7-2
D: -
size: -
DNA: TGTGCCAGCAGCTTACAGAAGAATCAGCCCCAGCATTTT
CDR3: CASSLQKNQPQHF

J: TRBJ1-2
V: TRBV29-1
D: -
size: -
DNA: TGCAGCGTTGAAGAGGGGGGGGATGTGCGGGATGGCTACACCTTC
CDR3: CSVEEGGDVRDGYTF

J: TRBJ2-7
V: TRBV14
D: TRBD1
size: -
DNA: TGTGCCAGCAGACAAGGACAGGGCTCCTACGAGCAGTACTTC
CDR3: CASRQGQGSYEQYF

J: TRBJ2-5
V: TRBV5-6
D: -
size: few
DNA: TGTGCCAGCAGCTTGGGAGGGCGGCAAGAGACCCAGTACTTC
CDR3: CASSLGGRQETQYF

J: TRBJ1-5
V: TRBV7-9
D: -
size: few
DNA: TGTGCCAGCAGCTTAGAGGGGGGGAACCAGCCCCAGCATTTT
CDR3: CASSLEGGNQPQHF

J: TRBJ2-7
V: TRBV7-2
D: TRBD2
size: -
DNA: TGTGCCAGCAGCCCGGGACTAGCGGGAGTGGTCGAGCAGTACTTC
CDR3: CASSPGLAGVVEQYF

J: TRBJ2-7
V: TRBV28
D: -
size: -
DNA: TGTGCCAGCAGGGACACAGGGAAAGGGTCCTACGAGCAGTACTTC
CDR3: CASRDTGKGSYEQYF

J: TRBJ2-7
V: TRBV9
D: -
size: few
DNA: TGTGCCAGTTCGTTGGAGGATTCCTACGAGCAGTACTTC
CDR3: CASSLEDSYEQYF

J: TRBJ2-1
V: TRBV11-3
D: -
size: -
DNA: TGTGCCAGCAGCTTAGAACAGGGTTGGGGTGAGCAGTTCTTC
CDR3: CASSLEQGWGEQFF

J: TRBJ1-4
V: TRBV7-9
D: TRBD1
size: -
DNA: TGTGCCAGCGGCCAACCAAGGGGGCTGAGCGAAAAACTGTTTTTT
CDR3: CASGQPRGLSEKLFF

J: TRBJ2-2
V: TRBV4-3
D: -
size: -
DNA: TGCGCCAGCAGCCGAGCCGGGACACCCGGGGAGCTGTTTTTT
CDR3: CASSRAGTPGELFF

J: TRBJ2-5
V: TRBV5-1
D: -
size: -
DNA: TGCGCCAGCGATTCCGGGATTTCAGAGACCCAGTACTTC
CDR3: CASDSGISETQYF

J: TRBJ2-7
V: TRBV7-2
D: TRBD2
size: few
DNA: TGTGCCAGCAGCTCTCAGCGGGGGCCCACCTACGAGCAGTACTTC
CDR3: CASSSQRGPTYEQYF

J: TRBJ1-1
V: TRBV7-9
D: -
size: -
DNA: TGTGCCAGCAGCGGGGACTGGACTGAAGCTTTCTTT
CDR3: CASSGDWTEAFF